Listed here are 20 T cell receptor beta chains from one sample, sequenced in a study of blood T cell repertoires in COVID-19. The table came from immunoSEQ multiplex PCR; TCRdb's copy has only in-frame clones and leaves some out. The table includes almost 85,000 clones, around 80% detected once. The sequenced sample consisted of peripheral blood. The receptors shown here come from an elderly man with active or convalescent COVID-19.

V usage is TRBV5-5 and J usage is TRBJ1-1; no definite D call. Between the trimmed V and J ends, which lost 1 base and 1 base, there was a span of 8 bases. CDR3 length: 14 amino acids. Germline loops: CDR1 SGHKS, CDR2 YYEKEE (reference sequence). This chain's CDR3 is CASSLWRQNTEAFF. Written as DNA, the CDR3 is TGTGCCAGCAGCTTGTGGCGGCAGAACACTGAAGCTTTCTTT. Full variable domain (rest looked up from reference TRBV5-5 and TRBJ1-1): DAGVTQSPTHLIKTRGQQVTLRCSPISGHKSVSWYQQVLGQGPQFIFQYYEKEERGRGNFPDRFSARQFPNYSSELNVNALLLGDSALYLCASSLWRQNTEAFFGQGTRLTVV.

The genes are TRBV4-1 and TRBJ1-6, with D possibly TRBD1 on 6 matching bases. Germline V CDR1 and CDR2: MGHRA, YSYEKL. The CDR3 spans 19 residues. The germline V and J ends were trimmed by 2 bases and 1 base, with 18 bases remaining between them. CDR3 coding DNA: TGCGCCAGCAGCCAAACCCCCAGGGGTCCTGAATCCTATAATTCACCCCTCCACTTT. Translated, it gives CASSQTPRGPESYNSPLHF.

The rearrangement uses TRBV7-9 and TRBJ1-2, with 7 bases matching TRBD1. Germline trimming cut 2 bases from V and 3 bases from J; bases unmatched to any gene: 6. Germline CDR1 and CDR2: SEHNR and FQNEAQ (reference sequence). The CDR3 covers 15 residues. In DNA, the CDR3 is TGTGCCAGCAGCTTAATGGAGGGGGCTTACTATGGCTACACCTTC. Its protein product is CASSLMEGAYYGYTF.

The rearrangement links TRBV10-3 to TRBJ1-1; D might be TRBD1 (5 bases). Per the germline V gene, CDR1 is ENHRY and CDR2 is SYGVKD. CDR3 length: 14 amino acids. Trimming removed 1 base from V and 3 bases from J, with 9 bases in between. The CDR3 region is CAISEWGGDTEAFF. The CDR3 coding sequence is TGTGCCATCAGTGAGTGGGGGGGAGACACTGAAGCTTTCTTT.

This clone showed up just once. This rearrangement joins TRBV7-2 to TRBJ2-1, with TRBD2 identical over 12 bases. Germline V gene data show CDR1 as SGHTA and CDR2 as FQGNSA. The trim removed 5 bases at V and 4 bases at J, leaving 6 bases unmatched. The CDR3 extends over 16 amino acids. The CDR3 here is CASSLRTSGIYNEQFF. The DNA for the CDR3 is TGTGCCAGCAGCCTCAGGACTAGCGGGATTTACAATGAGCAGTTCTTC.

J is TRBJ1-6 and V is TRBV7-2; 7 nucleotides line up with TRBD1. From germline, CDR1 is SGHTA and CDR2 FQGNSA. V shed 2 bases, J shed 5 bases, and the junction held 3 bases outside the gene matches. The CDR3 length is 15 residues. The CDR3 coding sequence is TGTGCCAGCAGCTTACAGGGACAGAATAATTCACCCCTCCACTTT. Amino acids: CASSLQGQNNSPLHF.

This clone has a handful of counts. The chain is built from TRBV4-1 and TRBJ1-4; tentatively, D is TRBD1 (5 bases). Germline V gives CDR1 MGHRA, CDR2 YSYEKL. The V end lost 0 bases, the J end lost 8 bases, and 13 bases lay between the germline ends. There are 15 residues in the CDR3. The CDR3 region is CASSQDPQGWEKLFF. As DNA, the CDR3 is TGCGCCAGCAGCCAAGATCCCCAGGGCTGGGAAAAACTGTTTTTT.

This chain joins TRBV19 and TRBJ1-2, with a weak D call TRBD1 (6 bases). The V end lost 4 bases, the J end lost 6 bases, and 15 bases lay between the germline ends. The V gene's germline CDR1 is LNHDA and CDR2 SQIVND (reference sequence). The CDR3 extends over 14 amino acids. The CDR3: CASSTRQEVNGYTF. CDR3 sequence (DNA): TGTGCCAGTAGTACGCGACAGGAGGTCAATGGCTACACCTTC. The full variable domain, rest sourced from reference TRBV19 and TRBJ1-2, is DGGITQSPKYLFRKEGQNVTLSCEQNLNHDAMYWYRQDPGQGLRLIYYSQIVNDFQKGDIAEGYSVSREKKESFPLTVTSAQKNPTAFYLCASSTRQEVNGYTFGSGTRLTVV.

This chain links TRBV9 with TRBJ2-3, with 7 bases lining up with TRBD1. This CDR3 region has 14 residues. The junction had 3 bases not matched to a gene; V was cut back by 0 bases and J by 5 bases. Germline CDR1 reads SGDLS; CDR2 reads YYNGEE. CDR3 DNA sequence: TGTGCCAGCAGCGTAGCGAGGGGGCGAGATACGCAGTATTTT. Amino acid sequence: CASSVARGRDTQYF. Filled out from reference TRBV9 and TRBJ2-3, the complete variable domain reads DSGVTQTPKHLITATGQRVTLRCSPRSGDLSVYWYQQSLDQGLQFLIQYYNGEERAKGNILERFSAQQFPDLHSELNLSSLELGDSALYFCASSVARGRDTQYFGPGTRLTVL.

This clone was observed a few times. This chain joins TRBV30 and TRBJ1-2, with TRBD1 matching over 10 bases. The CDR3 runs to 17 residues. The trim removed 4 bases at V and 2 bases at J, leaving 13 bases unmatched. Germline CDR1 reads GTSNPN; CDR2 reads SVGIG (reference sequence). In DNA form, the CDR3 reads TGTGCCTGGATGCCAGACTGGGGGACAGGGGACAACTATGGCTACACCTTC. Protein sequence: CAWMPDWGTGDNYGYTF.

V and J are TRBV10-3 and TRBJ1-1; D possibly corresponds to TRBD1 (5 bases). V was cut by 2 bases and J by 5 bases, with 12 bases left in between. CDR1 is ENHRY, CDR2 SYGVKD, per germline. This CDR3 is 14 amino acids long. The CDR3 DNA follows: TGTGCCATCAGTGAGGCGGGGGGAGAGACTGAAGCTTTCTTT. This sequence encodes CAISEAGGETEAFF.

The CDR3 DNA is TGTGCCAGCAGATCCGGGACAGGGATCTCCTACGAGCAGTACTTC. Its protein is CASRSGTGISYEQYF. J is TRBJ2-7 and V is TRBV5-5; 9 positions agree with TRBD1. CDR1 is SGHKS and CDR2 is YYEKEE in the germline V gene (reference sequence). J gave up 0 bases and V 5 bases, and 6 bases lay outside the gene matches. CDR3 length: 15 amino acids.

This clone has just one count. The rearrangement uses TRBV15 and TRBJ2-7; a possible D gene is TRBD1 (7 bases). The CDR3 has 16 amino acids. The V gene lost 1 base and the J gene lost 1 base, with 14 bases spanning the gap. Germline-derived CDR1 and CDR2 are LNHNV and YYDKDF (reference sequence). The CDR3 sequence is CATSRGGTAPSYEQYF. DNA for the CDR3: TGTGCCACCAGCAGAGGCGGGACAGCTCCTTCCTACGAGCAGTACTTC.

The rearrangement uses TRBV28 and TRBJ1-6, with D possibly being TRBD1 (5 bases). The CDR3 consists of 15 residues. V lost 7 bases, J lost 6 bases, and 16 bases lay in between. Germline lookup yields CDR1 MDHEN and CDR2 SYDVKM. This chain's CDR3 is CASTNPGGSNSPLHF. Here the CDR3 DNA reads TGTGCCAGCACCAACCCCGGGGGTAGTAATTCACCCCTCCACTTT.

The V and J genes are TRBV2 and TRBJ2-1, with a tentative D call TRBD2 (6 bases). CDR3 length equals 14 residues. From germline, CDR1 is SNHLY and CDR2 FYNNEI. V dropped 3 bases and J dropped 9 bases, with 15 bases sitting between them. For the CDR3, the DNA is TGTGCCAGCAGTGATGGGACTCACCCAGTTGAGCAGTTCTTC. Amino acids: CASSDGTHPVEQFF.

V and J are TRBV30 and TRBJ2-7; 7 bases are shared with TRBD1. Unmatched junction bases numbered 9, after V lost 5 bases and J lost 5 bases. This CDR3 spans 13 amino acids. CDR1 and CDR2 from the germline V gene are GTSNPN and SVGIG (reference sequence). The DNA for the CDR3 is TGTGCCTGGCAACAGGGGCAGGGCGACGAGCAGTACTTC. Encoded protein: CAWQQGQGDEQYF.

The V call is TRBV5-1, the J call TRBJ1-3; the match to TRBD1 covers 7 bases. This CDR3 comprises 17 residues. V gave up 4 bases and J gave up 0 bases; unmatched junction bases: 10. Germline CDR1 SGHRS, CDR2 YFSETQ. CDR3 loop: CASSNTGTESSGNTIYF. The CDR3, as DNA: TGCGCCAGCAGCAACACCGGGACAGAGAGCTCTGGAAACACCATATATTTT.

The table lists this clone with a few counts. The J gene is TRBJ1-2, the V gene TRBV7-9; D is perhaps TRBD1 (6 bases). This CDR3 is built from 15 residues. CDR1 is SEHNR and CDR2 is FQNEAQ in the germline V gene (reference sequence). V dropped 6 bases and J dropped 6 bases, with 20 bases sitting between them. The CDR3: CASSFAQGKGDGYTF. The DNA of the CDR3 is TGTGCCAGCAGTTTCGCCCAGGGGAAGGGGGATGGCTACACCTTC.

This clone was counted a few times. It is unclear where the CDR3 begins or ends on the DNA, so no DNA is shown, and the CDR3 is as TCRdb lists it. The chain recombines TRBV5-1 with TRBJ1-2. The CDR3 comprises 24 residues, both ends counted. Germline lookup yields CDR1 SGHRS and CDR2 YFSETQ. The CDR3 region is CASSPVELWLHLRFGDINKEGYTF.

V and J are TRBV30 and TRBJ2-5; no reliable D call. Deletions cut 4 bases from V and 4 bases from J, with 10 bases between. Germline V gives CDR1 GTSNPN, CDR2 SVGIG (reference sequence). The CDR3 loop spans 12 amino acids. The CDR3 sequence is CAWTPGGETQYF. CDR3 sequence (DNA): TGTGCCTGGACCCCTGGCGGAGAGACCCAGTACTTC.